This note documents a single TCR beta chain sequence. This entry is derived from a study of blood T cell repertoires in COVID-19. Study background: The origin of the acute and convalescent COVID-19 samples was the United States, Italy and Spain. T cells, B-cell-depleted T cells, or PBMCs supplied cDNA or gDNA.

In the authors' methods: Amplification of reference gene primers was used by the study to estimate nucleated cell counts. Clones were read by immunoSEQ multiplex PCR, and TCRdb kept only the in-frame ones, dropping some. Clonal size and the V and J genes are those of that table, whereas D and trimming came from the DNA. In the table there are about 150,000 clones, roughly 77% of which are singletons. Seattle patients were enrolled while actively infected and followed longitudinally. The sequence came from a woman aged 70-85 years with COVID-19, enrolled during active disease. Sequencing was done on a sample of peripheral blood.

The DNA for the CDR3 is TGCGCCAGCAGCTTGGCTCGGACAGATTACACCTTC. It specifies CASSLARTDYTF. The gene calls are TRBV5-1 and TRBJ1-2, with D tentatively TRBD1 (6 bases). CDR3 size: 12 residues. The germline gives CDR1 SGHRS, CDR2 YFSETQ. The V end lost 0 bases, the J end lost 11 bases, and 11 bases lay between the germline ends.